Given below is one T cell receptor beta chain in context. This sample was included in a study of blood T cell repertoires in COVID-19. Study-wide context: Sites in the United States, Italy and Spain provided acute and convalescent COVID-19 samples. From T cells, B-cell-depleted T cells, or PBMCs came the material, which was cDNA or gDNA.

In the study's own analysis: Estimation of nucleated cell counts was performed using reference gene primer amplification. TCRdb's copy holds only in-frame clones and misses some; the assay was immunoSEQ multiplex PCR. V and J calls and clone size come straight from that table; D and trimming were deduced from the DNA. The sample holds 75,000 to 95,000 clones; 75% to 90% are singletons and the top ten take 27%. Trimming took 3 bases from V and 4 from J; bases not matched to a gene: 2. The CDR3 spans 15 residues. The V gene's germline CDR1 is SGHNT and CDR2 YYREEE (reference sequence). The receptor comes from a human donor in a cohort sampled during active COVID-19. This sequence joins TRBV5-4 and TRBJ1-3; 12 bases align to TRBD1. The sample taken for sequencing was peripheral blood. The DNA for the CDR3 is TGTGCCAGCAGCTGGGACAGGGGGCGGGGAAACACCATATATTTT. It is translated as CASSWDRGRGNTIYF.